Following are 4 T cell receptor beta chains from one sample sequenced in a study of CD8 T cells in Susac syndrome. RNA, at about 0.45 to 1 ug, was reverse transcribed with random hexamers. MiXCR, run by TCRdb on the immunoSEQ multiplex PCR reads, gives a single entry per CDR3 protein. The sample contains 67,000 or so distinct CDR3 sequences, around 93% of which appear only once. Material for sequencing was CD4+ T cells from PBMCs. The receptors originated from a human donor with Susac syndrome.

The genes are TRBV20-1 and TRBJ1-6; D perhaps matches TRBD1 (6 bases). The CDR3 contains 14 residues. V was shortened by 1 base and J by 6 bases, with 10 bases between the two germline ends. Germline CDR1 and CDR2: DFQATT and SNEGSKA (reference sequence). The CDR3 loop is CSARGEGVNSPLHF. CDR3 coding DNA: TGCAGTGCTAGAGGAGAGGGGGTTAATTCACCCCTCCACTTT.

The chain is built from TRBV19 and TRBJ2-1; TRBD1 is a possible D gene (6 bases). The germline V and J ends were trimmed by 0 bases and 4 bases, with 22 bases remaining between them. Germline V gene sequence: CDR1 LNHDA, CDR2 SQIVND (reference sequence). There are 19 residues in the CDR3. CDR3: CASSIDSFTGTLVYNEQFF. The CDR3 bases are TGTGCCAGTAGTATAGATTCCTTTACCGGGACACTAGTATACAATGAGCAGTTCTTC.

J is TRBJ2-3 and V is TRBV5-4; tentatively, D is TRBD1 (8 bases). Trimming shortened V by 3 bases and J by 4 bases, and 18 bases separated the two germline ends. Germline CDR1 reads SGHNT; CDR2 reads YYREEE (reference sequence). CDR3 size: 16 residues. CDR3 nucleotide sequence: TGTGCCAGCAGCTCCCGACAGGGGAGGGTTCCAGATACGCAGTATTTT. Translated: CASSSRQGRVPDTQYF.

This sequence joins TRBV7-8 and TRBJ1-1, with TRBD1 as a possible D gene (6 bases). With 2 bases removed from V and 1 base from J, the gap between germline ends came to 20 bases. The CDR3 totals 18 residues. The V gene's germline CDR1 is SGHVS and CDR2 FQNEAQ. The CDR3 DNA reads TGTGCCAGCAGCTTAAGGGGCGGGGCAGGGGTAGGGAACACTGAAGCTTTCTTT. Translated: CASSLRGGAGVGNTEAFF. Together with reference TRBV7-8 and TRBJ1-1, the CDR3 gives the full variable domain: GAGVSQSPRYKVAKRGQDVALRCDPISGHVSLFWYQQALGQGPEFLTYFQNEAQLDKSGLPSDRFFAERPEGSVSTLKIQRTQQEDSAVYLCASSLRGGAGVGNTEAFFGQGTRLTVV.